These T cell receptor beta chains were read from a single sample in a study of cytomegalovirus exposure and HLA in healthy donors. The repertoire was sequenced with immunoSEQ multiplex PCR; TCRdb's copy has only in-frame clones and lacks some. The table lists 100,000 to 150,000 clones, 60% to 80% of them singletons. Sample: PBMCs. The receptors here all came from a male donor in good health and CMV-seronegative. Both conserved end residues are part of each CDR3. A D gene is named only where the DNA matches it firmly. Clone size is shown for a subset of rows, as once, few, many or a class of expanded clone.

TRBV11-3	NA	TRBJ2-2	NA	TGTGCCACCGAGGGGGGGCCCCTGAACACCGGGGAGCTGTTTTTT	CATEGGPLNTGELFF
TRBV6-5	few	TRBJ2-7	TRBD1	TGTGCCAGCAGTTATCGACCGGACAGGTTCGAGCAGTACTTC	CASSYRPDRFEQYF
TRBV7-2	NA	TRBJ2-1	NA	TGTGCCAGCAGCTCTGGACTGGTTTACAATGAGCAGTTCTTC	CASSSGLVYNEQFF
TRBV5-1	NA	TRBJ2-3	NA	TGCGCCAGCAGCTCAAACGGGATAGATACGCAGTATTTT	CASSSNGIDTQYF
TRBV7-2	NA	TRBJ2-1	NA	TGTGCCAGCAGCGAAGAGGTGGCTTCTGGCAACAATGAGCAGTTCTTC	CASSEEVASGNNEQFF
TRBV28	NA	TRBJ2-4	TRBD2	TGTGCCAGCAGTTTTCGTATGGGGGGAGGGACCAAAAACATTCAGTACTTC	CASSFRMGGGTKNIQYF
TRBV11-3	NA	TRBJ2-7	NA	TGTGCCAGCAGCTCTCGGGACATTTACGAGCAGTACTTC	CASSSRDIYEQYF
TRBV7-2	NA	TRBJ1-5	NA	TGTGCCAGCAGCCCCCAACAGGGTACTCAGCCCCAGCATTTT	CASSPQQGTQPQHF
TRBV7-6	NA	TRBJ1-2	TRBD1	TGTGCCAGCAGCTTAGCTACAGGGGATGGCTACACCTTC	CASSLATGDGYTF
TRBV18	NA	TRBJ1-1	NA	TGTGCCAGCTCACGGGACACAGGGAGCACTGAAGCTTTCTTT	CASSRDTGSTEAFF
TRBV6-5	NA	TRBJ1-4	TRBD1	TGTGCCAGCAGTCCCTATGTAGGGGGCAATGAAAAACTGTTTTTT	CASSPYVGGNEKLFF
TRBV29-1	NA	TRBJ2-7	NA	TGCAGCGTTGTGGGCCAGTCCTACGAGCAGTACTTC	CSVVGQSYEQYF
TRBV30	NA	TRBJ2-5	NA	TGTGCCTGGAGTACCGGGAGTTCGGGGGCCCAGTACTTC	CAWSTGSSGAQYF
TRBV5-1	NA	TRBJ1-1	NA	TGCGCCAGCAGCTTGGAGACGGCGGGGGGCACTGAAGCTTTCTTT	CASSLETAGGTEAFF
TRBV4-1	NA	TRBJ2-3	NA	TGCGCCAGCAGCCAAGGTGGGGCCTATGATACGCAGTATTTT	CASSQGGAYDTQYF
TRBV4-3	large	TRBJ1-1	NA	TGCGCCAGCAGCCAAGAACTTGGTGGCACTGAAGCTTTCTTT	CASSQELGGTEAFF